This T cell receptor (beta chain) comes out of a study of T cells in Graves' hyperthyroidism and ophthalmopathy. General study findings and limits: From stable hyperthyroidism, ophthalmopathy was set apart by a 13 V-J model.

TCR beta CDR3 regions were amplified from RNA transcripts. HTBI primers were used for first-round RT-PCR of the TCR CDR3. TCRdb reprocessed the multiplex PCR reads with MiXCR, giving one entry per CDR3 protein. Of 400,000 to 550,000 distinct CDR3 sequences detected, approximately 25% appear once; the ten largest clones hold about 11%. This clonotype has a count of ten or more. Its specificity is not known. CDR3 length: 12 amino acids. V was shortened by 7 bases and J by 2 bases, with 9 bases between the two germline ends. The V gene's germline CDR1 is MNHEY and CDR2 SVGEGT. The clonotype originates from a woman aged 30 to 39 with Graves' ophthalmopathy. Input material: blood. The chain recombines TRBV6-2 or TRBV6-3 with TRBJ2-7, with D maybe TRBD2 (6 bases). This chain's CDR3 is CASTPGAYEQYF. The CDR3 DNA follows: TGTGCCAGCACGCCGGGAGCCTACGAGCAGTACTTC.